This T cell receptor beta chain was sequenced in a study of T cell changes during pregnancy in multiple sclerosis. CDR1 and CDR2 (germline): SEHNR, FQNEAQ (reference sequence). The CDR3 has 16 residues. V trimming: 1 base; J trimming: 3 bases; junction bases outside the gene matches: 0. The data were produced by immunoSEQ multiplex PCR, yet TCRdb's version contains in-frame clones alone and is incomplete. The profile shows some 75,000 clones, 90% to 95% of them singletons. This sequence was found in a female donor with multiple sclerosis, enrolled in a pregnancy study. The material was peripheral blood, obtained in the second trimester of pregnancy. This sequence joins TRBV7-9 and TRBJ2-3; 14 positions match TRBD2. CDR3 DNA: TGTGCCAGCAGCTTAGGGACTAGCGGGAGGACAGATACGCAGTATTTT. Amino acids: CASSLGTSGRTDTQYF. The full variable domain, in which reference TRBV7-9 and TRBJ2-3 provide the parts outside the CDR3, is DTGVSQNPRHKITKRGQNVTFRCDPISEHNRLYWYRQTLGQGPEFLTYFQNEAQLEKSRLLSDRFSAERPKGSFSTLEIQRTEQGDSAMYLCASSLGTSGRTDTQYFGPGTRLTVL.